This entry lists 18 T cell receptor beta chains sequenced from one sample in a study of blood T cell repertoires in COVID-19. Using immunoSEQ multiplex PCR, the repertoire was profiled, and TCRdb retains in-frame clones only, with some absent. The sample has fewer than 350,000 clones; roughly nine tenths are singletons. Material for sequencing was peripheral blood. The receptors here all came from a woman aged 25-40 years with COVID-19, enrolled during active disease.

The chain couples TRBV19 to TRBJ1-2; D might be TRBD1 (6 bases). Trimming cost V 6 bases and J 6 bases, with 14 bases left between them. Germline CDR1 LNHDA, CDR2 SQIVND (reference sequence). CDR3 size: 13 residues. CDR3 sequence (DNA): TGTGCCAGTAGGATCAATAGGGGGAATGGCTACACCTTC. It encodes CASRINRGNGYTF.

The chain carries TRBV4-1 and TRBJ1-5; D perhaps matches TRBD1 (6 bases). The CDR3 is 14 amino acids. Trimming cost V 5 bases and J 4 bases, with 12 bases left between them. From germline, CDR1 is MGHRA and CDR2 YSYEKL. As DNA, the CDR3 is TGCGCCAGCAGCTTCCACACAGGGAATCAGCCCCAGCATTTT. As protein: CASSFHTGNQPQHF.

The chain joins TRBV30 to TRBJ1-2; perhaps TRBD1 as D (5 bases). CDR3 length: 14 residues. V was shortened by 5 bases and J by 2 bases, with 15 bases between the two germline ends. CDR1 and CDR2 (germline): GTSNPN, SVGIG (reference sequence). Here the CDR3 DNA reads TGTGCCTGGTATGCCCGGGGGACCAACTATGGCTACACCTTC. Translating gives CAWYARGTNYGYTF. Complete variable domain (other parts from reference TRBV30 and TRBJ1-2): SQTIHQWPATLVQPVGSPLSLECTVEGTSNPNLYWYRQAAGRGLQLLFYSVGIGQISSEVPQNLSASRPQDRQFILSSKKLLLSDSGFYLCAWYARGTNYGYTFGSGTRLTVV.

The rearrangement links TRBV4-1 to TRBJ2-3; D uncertain. CDR1 is MGHRA and CDR2 is YSYEKL in the germline V gene. The germline V and J ends were trimmed by 5 bases and 6 bases, with 15 bases remaining between them. The length of the CDR3 is 14 residues. The CDR3 region has the DNA TGCGCCAGCAGCAACCCGTCCGGTCGGGATACGCAGTATTTT. Encoded protein: CASSNPSGRDTQYF.

This chain links TRBV5-7 with TRBJ1-3, with 7 bases identical to TRBD1. TRBV5-7 falls under the ORF class, with uncertain function. The CDR3 has 15 amino acids. The V and J ends lost 5 bases and 0 bases, in that order; junction bases with no gene match: 5. CDR3 nucleotides: TGTGCCAGCAGTTCTCACAGGGGCTCTGGAAACACCATATATTTT. Translation: CASSSHRGSGNTIYF.

The rearrangement joins TRBV27 to TRBJ1-5; possible D gene TRBD1, 5 bases. The CDR3 has 15 amino acids. Germline V gene sequence: CDR1 MNHEY, CDR2 SMNVEV (reference sequence). The V end was cut by 4 bases, the J end by 7 bases, with 17 bases between. CDR3: CASSSEVGDGQPQHF. The CDR3 DNA reads TGTGCCAGCAGTTCAGAGGTAGGGGATGGCCAGCCCCAGCATTTT.

CDR3 loop: CASSLVLAGARGQETQYF. For the CDR3, the DNA is TGCGCCAGCAGCTTGGTTCTAGCGGGGGCGAGGGGCCAAGAGACCCAGTACTTC. V is TRBV5-1 and J is TRBJ2-5, with 10 bases matching TRBD2. Germline loops: CDR1 SGHRS, CDR2 YFSETQ. CDR3 length: 18 amino acids. Trimming at V came to 0 bases and at J to 1 base, leaving 9 bases not matched to a gene.

This chain connects TRBV7-6 to TRBJ2-1; TRBD2 matches 14 bases. CDR1 SGHVS and CDR2 FNYEAQ come from the germline V gene. CDR3 size: 14 residues. Trimming removed 3 bases from V and 12 bases from J; junction bases left unmatched: 4. CDR3 in DNA: TGTGCCAGCAGCTTGACTAGCGGGGGGGTGGCGCAGTTCTTC. It yields the protein CASSLTSGGVAQFF.

The chain recombines TRBV5-1 with TRBJ2-7, with TRBD1 matching 8 bases. J was trimmed by 6 bases and V by 4 bases; bases with no gene match: 15. This CDR3 comprises 16 residues. Germline V lookup: CDR1 SGHRS, CDR2 YFSETQ. This CDR3 reads CASSLSRGRQSGEQYF. CDR3 nucleotides: TGCGCCAGCAGCCTCAGCAGGGGGCGCCAATCGGGCGAGCAGTACTTC. Supplemented by reference TRBV5-1 and TRBJ2-7, the full variable domain reads KAGVTQTPRYLIKTRGQQVTLSCSPISGHRSVSWYQQTPGQGLQFLFEYFSETQRNKGNFPGRFSGRQFSNSRSEMNVSTLELGDSALYLCASSLSRGRQSGEQYFGPGTRLTVT.

V gene TRBV18 combines with J gene TRBJ1-2, with D possibly being TRBD1 (6 bases). This CDR3 is built from 13 residues. Germline V CDR1 and CDR2: KGHSH, LQKENI. The germline V and J ends were trimmed by 1 base and 6 bases, with 9 bases remaining between them. As DNA, the CDR3 is TGTGCCAGCTCACCACAACAGGGAGATGGCTACACCTTC. Translating it yields CASSPQQGDGYTF.

V usage is TRBV5-1 and J usage is TRBJ1-2; D may be TRBD1 (5 bases). The CDR3 is 13 amino acids. Germline values: CDR1 SGHRS, CDR2 YFSETQ. V was shortened by 6 bases and J by 7 bases, with 16 bases between the two germline ends. This chain's CDR3 is CASNLPPGVGYTF. In nucleotides, the CDR3 is TGCGCCAGCAACCTCCCGCCGGGGGTTGGCTACACCTTC.

The chain recombines TRBV10-2 with TRBJ2-7; TRBD1 matches at 9 bases. The CDR3 is 14 amino acids. Germline values: CDR1 WSHSY, CDR2 SAAADI. The V and J ends lost 7 bases and 5 bases, in that order; junction bases with no gene match: 9. This CDR3 reads CASTRTGGEHEQYF. CDR3 nucleotides: TGCGCCAGCACCAGAACAGGGGGCGAACACGAGCAGTACTTC.

CDR3 protein: CASSLDWGENQPQHF. In DNA, the CDR3 is TGTGCCAGCAGCTTGGATTGGGGCGAGAATCAGCCCCAGCATTTT. This chain joins TRBV5-8 and TRBJ1-5; TRBD1 might be the D (5 bases). Trimming left V 0 bases short and J 4 bases short, with 11 bases between. Germline V CDR1 and CDR2: SGHTS, YDEGEE. The CDR3 is made up of 15 amino acids.

The chain joins TRBV7-9 to TRBJ2-1; TRBD1 is a possible D gene (5 bases). The CDR3 consists of 13 residues. With 3 bases removed from V and 6 bases from J, the gap between germline ends came to 9 bases. Germline assignment: CDR1 SEHNR and CDR2 FQNEAQ (reference sequence). This chain's CDR3 is CASSFDSLNEQFF. CDR3 DNA: TGTGCCAGCAGCTTCGACAGCCTCAATGAGCAGTTCTTC.

In DNA form, the CDR3 reads TGTGCCAGCAGCGGCCTCGGGGGGCAAGCTTTCTTT. It is translated as CASSGLGGQAFF. The J gene is TRBJ1-1, the V gene TRBV11-2; maybe TRBD1 (6 bases). This CDR3 region has 12 residues. Germline V CDR1 and CDR2: SGHAT, FQNNGV. V lost 5 bases to trimming and J lost 9 bases, with 13 bases between them.

V and J are TRBV7-6 and TRBJ2-3; TRBD1 aligns across 8 bases. CDR3 length: 17 residues. The germline V gene encodes CDR1 SGHVS and CDR2 FNYEAQ. The trim removed 2 bases at V and 0 bases at J, leaving 7 bases unmatched. The DNA for the CDR3 is TGTGCCAGCAGCTTATGGACAGGGCCCCCTAGCACAGATACGCAGTATTTT. Translated, it gives CASSLWTGPPSTDTQYF.

This clone was seen once. The V gene is TRBV11-3, the J gene TRBJ2-1; no clear D. Between the trimmed V and J ends, which lost 1 base and 6 bases, there was a span of 7 bases. CDR1 is SGHNT and CDR2 is YENEEA in the germline V gene. This CDR3 spans 13 amino acids. The CDR3 is CASSLVVGNEQFF. The CDR3 coding sequence is TGTGCCAGCAGCTTAGTGGTCGGCAATGAGCAGTTCTTC.

This chain uses TRBV10-3 with TRBJ2-5; weak D call: TRBD2 (6 bases). Per the germline V gene, CDR1 is ENHRY and CDR2 is SYGVKD. This CDR3 comprises 14 residues. The ends were cut back, 8 bases at V and 2 bases at J, with 15 bases in the middle. The DNA for the CDR3 is TGTGCCATCCGACTAGATAGTCTTCAAGAGACCCAGTACTTC. This gives the protein CAIRLDSLQETQYF.